The next 32 T cell receptor beta chains were all read from a single sample in a study of monozygotic twins with inflammatory bowel disease. TCRdb re-called the 5' RACE reads; one entry per CDR3 protein, DNA not given. This specimen shows approximately 390,000 distinct CDR3 sequences; the ten leading clones hold approximately 2.3%. Sequenced input: blood. The receptor set was obtained from a human donor with ulcerative colitis or Crohn's disease, or a healthy co-twin of an affected twin (not recorded which).

V usage is TRBV5-1 and J usage is TRBJ2-1; TCRdb names TRBD2, which stays unverified in the absence of DNA. Per germline, CDR1 SGHRS and CDR2 YFSETQ. The CDR3 is 16 residues long. CDR3 sequence reads: CASSLSGLATGNEQFF. The full variable domain, with the rest looked up from reference TRBV5-1 and TRBJ2-1, is KAGVTQTPRYLIKTRGQQVTLSCSPISGHRSVSWYQQTPGQGLQFLFEYFSETQRNKGNFPGRFSGRQFSNSRSEMNVSTLELGDSALYLCASSLSGLATGNEQFFGPGTRLTVL.

The rearrangement joins TRBV27 to TRBJ1-2; TCRdb returns TRBD1, unconfirmable since there is no DNA. The CDR3 spans 15 residues. Germline CDR1 MNHEY, CDR2 SMNVEV (reference sequence). Here the CDR3 reads CASSPRTARNYGYTF.

This sequence joins TRBV25-1 and TRBJ2-7; the TCRdb D gene call, TRBD1, has no DNA to confirm it. CDR3 length: 13 residues. From germline, CDR1 is MGHDK and CDR2 SYGVNS. CDR3 loop: CASGDLDSYEQYF.

The chain has TRBV5-1 and TRBJ1-1. The CDR3 has 14 residues. From germline, CDR1 is SGHRS and CDR2 YFSETQ. The CDR3 here is CASSVTQVGTEAFF.

J is TRBJ1-5 and V is TRBV7-6. Germline CDR1 is SGHVS and CDR2 is FNYEAQ. The CDR3 covers 12 residues. Here the CDR3 reads CASSGWGQPQHF.

V and J are TRBV11-1 and TRBJ2-1; there is no DNA to check the TCRdb D call of TRBD2. CDR1 is SGHAT and CDR2 is FQDESV in the germline V gene (reference sequence). This CDR3 has 18 residues. The chain's CDR3 is CASSGLAGGVSSYNEQFF.

The chain uses TRBV20-1 and TRBJ2-5. There are 11 residues in the CDR3. Germline V lookup: CDR1 DFQATT, CDR2 SNEGSKA (reference sequence). The chain's CDR3 is CSASEIETQYF.

The gene calls are TRBV7-9 and TRBJ2-2; TCRdb proposes TRBD2, but this gene call is untestable without DNA. The CDR3 runs to 15 residues. Germline V CDR1 and CDR2: SEHNR, FQNEAQ (reference sequence). The CDR3 reads CASSSRTRGTGELFF.

The chain has TRBV10-3 and TRBJ2-2. The CDR3 extends over 14 amino acids. Per the germline V gene, CDR1 is ENHRY and CDR2 is SYGVKD. The CDR3 loop is CAISEIGGIGELFF.

J is TRBJ2-1 and V is TRBV6-1; TCRdb outputs TRBD2, but without DNA this stays unchecked. The CDR3 spans 14 residues. Germline V CDR1 and CDR2: MNHNS, SASEGT. CDR3 sequence: CASKAGGLGNEQFF.

The chain has TRBV4-1 and TRBJ2-1; TCRdb gives TRBD2 as the D gene, but with no DNA this cannot be confirmed. Germline lookup yields CDR1 MGHRA and CDR2 YSYEKL. This CDR3 spans 16 amino acids. CDR3 loop: CASSPLTSGRFNEQFF.

The rearrangement joins TRBV5-6 to TRBJ2-3; TCRdb designates TRBD1, a call that cannot be tested without DNA. In germline, CDR1 is SGHDT, CDR2 YYEEEE. CDR3 size: 16 residues. The CDR3: CASSSSLGTHTDTQYF.

This chain links TRBV7-2 with TRBJ2-7; the TCRdb call, TRBD2, lacks DNA for checking. The CDR3 consists of 15 residues. Germline loops: CDR1 SGHTA, CDR2 FQGNSA. CDR3 sequence: CASTKTSGSSYEQYF.

The chain has TRBV6-4 and TRBJ1-5. Germline values: CDR1 MRHNA, CDR2 SNTAGT. The CDR3 covers 13 residues. CDR3 loop: CASMGPSNQPQHF.

The chain has TRBV7-2 and TRBJ2-5; the TCRdb D gene call, TRBD2, has no DNA to confirm it. CDR3 size: 14 residues. The germline V gene encodes CDR1 SGHTA and CDR2 FQGNSA. The CDR3 sequence: CASSLLAVQETQYF. Full variable domain (remainder filled in from reference TRBV7-2 and TRBJ2-5): GAGVSQSPSNKVTEKGKDVELRCDPISGHTALYWYRQSLGQGLEFLIYFQGNSAPDKSGLPSDRFSAERTGGSVSTLTIQRTQQEDSAVYLCASSLLAVQETQYFGPGTRLLVL.

The gene calls are TRBV7-3 and TRBJ2-2; lacking DNA, the TRBD2 call made by TCRdb goes unchecked. CDR3 size: 15 residues. Germline V gene data show CDR1 as SGHTA and CDR2 as FQGTGA. CDR3: CASSLTQGRPGELFF.

J is TRBJ1-1 and V is TRBV24-1; TCRdb's assignment of TRBD1 cannot be checked, as there is no DNA. CDR3 length: 15 residues. CDR1 is KGHDR, CDR2 SFDVKD, per germline. CDR3 protein: CATSDLWQAEQGAFF.

This chain uses TRBV7-2 with TRBJ2-1; absent DNA, TCRdb's TRBD2 call cannot be checked. The germline V gene encodes CDR1 SGHTA and CDR2 FQGNSA. The CDR3 has 15 residues. The CDR3 loop is CASSLVSGGHNEQFF.

V gene TRBV7-2 combines with J gene TRBJ2-5; TCRdb indicates TRBD2, and absent DNA this call remains unverified. The CDR3 length is 14 residues. CDR1 and CDR2 (germline): SGHTA, FQGNSA. The CDR3 spells CASSPGLERATQYF.

The J gene is TRBJ1-1, the V gene TRBV29-1. The germline CDR1 and CDR2 sequences are SQVTM and ANQGSEA. This CDR3 spans 14 amino acids. The CDR3 loop is CSVESRLMNTEAFF.

The CDR3 reads CASSHGTGEVEQYF. V gene TRBV3-1 combines with J gene TRBJ2-7; TCRdb designates TRBD1, a call that cannot be tested without DNA. The CDR3 runs 14 residues. Germline V gene lookup returns CDR1 LGHDT and CDR2 YNNKEL (reference sequence).

The rearrangement uses TRBV7-2 and TRBJ2-1; TCRdb proposes TRBD1, but this gene call is untestable without DNA. Germline assignment: CDR1 SGHTA and CDR2 FQGNSA. The CDR3 has 15 residues. The CDR3 here is CASSLAGGFNNEQFF.

The J gene is TRBJ1-6, the V gene TRBV9; the TRBD1 assignment by TCRdb is unverifiable without DNA. The CDR3 length is 15 residues. Germline V lookup: CDR1 SGDLS, CDR2 YYNGEE. Here the CDR3 reads CASSAGHFYNSPLHF.

The CDR3 protein is CATSRDRAPTQPQHF. V and J are TRBV15 and TRBJ1-5. CDR3 length: 15 residues. Germline assignment: CDR1 LNHNV and CDR2 YYDKDF (reference sequence).

V gene TRBV5-1 combines with J gene TRBJ2-1; the D call of TRBD2 rests on TCRdb alone, since no DNA is present to check it. The CDR3 extends over 18 amino acids. CDR1 SGHRS and CDR2 YFSETQ come from the germline V gene. The CDR3 protein is CASSLRTSGPLHYNEQFF.

The chain has TRBV3-1 and TRBJ1-1; TCRdb names TRBD1, which stays unverified in the absence of DNA. Germline V lookup: CDR1 LGHDT, CDR2 YNNKEL (reference sequence). This CDR3 comprises 13 residues. The CDR3 loop reads CASGQTQGGKAFF.

The rearrangement links TRBV7-3 to TRBJ2-1; without DNA, the TCRdb call of TRBD2 cannot be checked. CDR1 and CDR2 (germline): SGHTA, FQGTGA. CDR3 size: 16 residues. The chain's CDR3 is CASSYSTSGNLNEQFF.

The genes are TRBV10-3 and TRBJ2-3. The germline gives CDR1 ENHRY, CDR2 SYGVKD. The CDR3 runs to 13 residues. The CDR3 loop reads CAISEARTDTQYF.

V gene TRBV7-9 combines with J gene TRBJ2-1; TCRdb proposes TRBD1, but this gene call is untestable without DNA. Germline V gene data show CDR1 as SEHNR and CDR2 as FQNEAQ (reference sequence). CDR3 length equals 14 residues. The CDR3 protein is CASSQGRIYNEQFF.

This sequence joins TRBV18 and TRBJ2-1. The V gene's germline CDR1 is KGHSH and CDR2 LQKENI. The CDR3 consists of 13 residues. CDR3 sequence: CASSPPGRGEQFF.

This chain uses TRBV7-2 with TRBJ2-3; TCRdb returns TRBD1, unconfirmable since there is no DNA. CDR3 length: 14 residues. Germline CDR1 and CDR2: SGHTA and FQGNSA. Here the CDR3 reads CASSLGRGGDTQYF.

V and J are TRBV12-3 or TRBV12-4 and TRBJ1-4. This CDR3 comprises 13 residues. This CDR3 is CASSSVEGEKLFF.